This passage covers 28 T cell receptor beta chains from one sample sequenced in a study of T cells after yellow fever vaccination. TCRdb used MiXCR to reprocess the 5' RACE reads, holding one entry per CDR3 protein. The table has about 74,000 distinct CDR3 sequences, more than 5.5% seen once. The sequences come from CD8+ T cells sorted from PBMCs, collected about 5 days after the first yellow fever vaccination. These receptors all come from a young man who received the YFV17D yellow fever vaccine.

The chain combines TRBV4-2 with TRBJ2-1; D possibly corresponds to TRBD2 (7 bases). This CDR3 comprises 15 residues. V was shortened by 8 bases and J by 5 bases, with 19 bases between the two germline ends. CDR1 and CDR2 from the germline V gene are LGHNA and YNFKEQ. CDR3 in amino acids: CASGKEGGPNNEQFF. For the CDR3, the DNA is TGTGCCAGCGGCAAAGAGGGGGGGCCGAACAATGAGCAGTTCTTC.

This clonotype was found many times. The V and J genes are TRBV7-9 and TRBJ2-1; 11 bases agree with TRBD2. The CDR3 consists of 13 residues. CDR1 and CDR2 (germline): SEHNR, FQNEAQ (reference sequence). V was clipped by 11 bases and J by 6 bases; unmatched bases: 6. CDR3 in amino acids: CAGGLAGSNEQFF. The DNA of the CDR3 is TGTGCCGGAGGACTAGCGGGCTCCAATGAGCAGTTCTTC.

With regard to this clonotype: A read error may account for a junction end that differs from germline. The J gene is TRBJ2-1, the V gene TRBV4-1; TRBD2 might be the D (6 bases). From germline, CDR1 is MGHRA and CDR2 YSYEKL. The CDR3 sequence is 14 residues long. CDR3 bases: TGTGCCAGCAGCCCCGGGGGACGCCGCAATGAGCAGTTCTTC. This encodes CASSPGGRRNEQFF.

This clonotype was found many times. The CDR3 reads CASSGRATFGYEQFF. The CDR3, as DNA: TGTGCCAGCAGTGGGAGAGCCACATTCGGGTATGAGCAGTTCTTC. V and J are TRBV2 and TRBJ2-1; D not certain. The CDR3 runs to 15 residues. Trimming took 4 bases from V and 8 from J, leaving 18 bases between them. Germline V lookup: CDR1 SNHLY, CDR2 FYNNEI. The full variable domain, rest sourced from reference TRBV2 and TRBJ2-1, is EPEVTQTPSHQVTQMGQEVILRCVPISNHLYFYWYRQILGQKVEFLVSFYNNEISEKSEIFDDQFSVERPDGSNFTLKIRSTKLEDSAMYFCASSGRATFGYEQFFGPGTRLTVL.

This clonotype was detected ten times or more. The rearrangement uses TRBV12-3 or TRBV12-4 and TRBJ2-3; D not resolved. The CDR3 is made up of 12 amino acids. With 8 bases removed from V and 2 bases from J, the gap between germline ends came to 8 bases. The CDR3 region is CASWKITDTQYF. CDR3 nucleotide sequence: TGTGCCAGCTGGAAAATCACAGATACGCAGTATTTT.

The chain is built from TRBV4-2 and TRBJ1-1; tentatively, D is TRBD1 (5 bases). V gave up 4 bases and J gave up 3 bases, with 18 bases separating them. From germline, CDR1 is LGHNA and CDR2 YNFKEQ. The CDR3 runs to 16 residues. This CDR3 is CASSPEEWAGDTEAFF. CDR3 sequence (DNA): TGTGCCAGCAGCCCAGAGGAGTGGGCGGGGGACACTGAAGCTTTCTTT.

This clonotype was observed many times. The DNA of the CDR3 is TGTGCCAGCAGCTCCAGGGGGAAGGAGACCCAGTACTTC. It is translated as CASSSRGKETQYF. V gene TRBV7-9 combines with J gene TRBJ2-5; TRBD1 matches 7 bases. This CDR3 region has 13 residues. Germline V gives CDR1 SEHNR, CDR2 FQNEAQ (reference sequence). V gave up 4 bases and J gave up 5 bases; unmatched junction bases: 4.

This clonotype was observed many times. This rearrangement joins TRBV29-1 to TRBJ2-6; D call uncertain. CDR1 and CDR2 from the germline V gene are SQVTM and ANQGSEA. The CDR3 totals 13 residues. The V end lost 7 bases, the J end lost 1 base, and 8 bases lay between the germline ends. In nucleotides, the CDR3 is TGCAGCGCGTCTCTGTCTGGGGCCAACGTCCTGACTTTC. This codes for CSASLSGANVLTF.

This clonotype was counted at least ten times. The rearrangement joins TRBV7-6 to TRBJ2-7; 8 nucleotides match TRBD1. This CDR3 has 15 amino acids. CDR1 and CDR2 from the germline V gene are SGHVS and FNYEAQ. With V trimmed by 5 bases and J by 5 bases, 11 bases remained unmatched. CDR3 sequence reads: CASSLTQGGQDEQYF. CDR3 coding DNA: TGTGCCAGCAGCCTAACACAGGGGGGACAGGACGAGCAGTACTTC. The full variable domain, its missing parts supplied by reference TRBV7-6 and TRBJ2-7, is GAGVSQSPRYKVTKRGQDVALRCDPISGHVSLYWYRQALGQGPEFLTYFNYEAQQDKSGLPNDRFSAERPEGSISTLTIQRTEQRDSAMYRCASSLTQGGQDEQYFGPGTRLTVT.

The chain has TRBV5-1 and TRBJ1-1; TRBD1 aligns across 7 bases. Germline loops: CDR1 SGHRS, CDR2 YFSETQ. The CDR3 spans 16 residues. The V and J ends lost 3 bases and 0 bases, in that order; junction bases with no gene match: 8. The CDR3 region has the DNA TGCGCCAGCAGCTCGTACTCCGGGACAGTGAACACTGAAGCTTTCTTT. Amino acid sequence: CASSSYSGTVNTEAFF.

This clonotype was counted many times. The rearrangement links TRBV7-9 to TRBJ2-1; D is perhaps TRBD1 or TRBD2 (5 bases each). Germline lookup yields CDR1 SEHNR and CDR2 FQNEAQ (reference sequence). Trimming left V 4 bases short and J 2 bases short, with 12 bases between. The CDR3 totals 15 residues. CDR3 loop: CASSSNRDAYNEQFF. CDR3 sequence (DNA): TGTGCCAGCAGCTCTAACCGGGACGCCTACAATGAGCAGTTCTTC.

The chain recombines TRBV20-1 with TRBJ1-1; D gene ambiguous. The CDR3 is 10 residues long. Per the germline V gene, CDR1 is DFQATT and CDR2 is SNEGSKA (reference sequence). V lost 4 bases and J 2 bases, leaving 2 bases between the germline ends. In DNA, the CDR3 is TGCAGTGCTACAAACACTGAAGCTTTCTTT. It codes for CSATNTEAFF.

In this sample, this clonotype turned up many times. The CDR3 DNA follows: TGTGCCAGCAGTGACTCGTTATTGCCGGGGGGCCCGTACAATGAGCAGTTCTTC. Translated: CASSDSLLPGGPYNEQFF. The chain joins TRBV6-4 to TRBJ2-1; TRBD2 is a possible D gene (7 bases). This CDR3 has 18 amino acids. Germline V gene sequence: CDR1 MRHNA, CDR2 SNTAGT. V lost 0 bases to trimming and J lost 4 bases, with 19 bases between them.

This clonotype was recorded many times. This chain links TRBV5-6 with TRBJ2-5, with a tentative D call TRBD1 (5 bases). The V gene lost 6 bases and the J gene lost 3 bases, with 12 bases spanning the gap. From germline, CDR1 is SGHDT and CDR2 YYEEEE. The CDR3 is 13 residues long. The CDR3 loop is CASKEGAEETQYF. The CDR3, as DNA: TGTGCCAGCAAGGAAGGGGCAGAAGAGACCCAGTACTTC. Variable domain in full (rest from reference TRBV5-6 and TRBJ2-5): DAGVTQSPTHLIKTRGQQVTLRCSPKSGHDTVSWYQQALGQGPQFIFQYYEEEERQRGNFPDRFSGHQFPNYSSELNVNALLLGDSALYLCASKEGAEETQYFGPGTRLLVL.

This clonotype was found a few times. The rearrangement links TRBV29-1 to TRBJ2-7, with TRBD1 matching 12 bases. Germline V gene data show CDR1 as SQVTM and CDR2 as ANQGSEA. The CDR3 has 13 amino acids. V gave up 7 bases and J gave up 4 bases; unmatched junction bases: 5. The CDR3 loop is CSAGTGGVYEQYF. CDR3 nucleotides: TGCAGCGCTGGGACAGGGGGCGTTTACGAGCAGTACTTC.

This clonotype was counted only a few times. This chain connects TRBV4-1 to TRBJ1-1; D gene unclear. The CDR3 covers 18 residues. Per the germline V gene, CDR1 is MGHRA and CDR2 is YSYEKL. The V end was cut by 0 bases, the J end by 4 bases, with 21 bases between. DNA of the CDR3: TGCGCCAGCAGCCAAGAACCCTTTGATGGACCTCGAGGCACTGAAGCTTTCTTT. Translation: CASSQEPFDGPRGTEAFF.

The rearrangement links TRBV7-6 to TRBJ2-5; a weak D match, TRBD1 (6 bases). Looked up from germline, CDR1 is SGHVS and CDR2 is FNYEAQ. The germline V and J ends were trimmed by 2 bases and 1 base, with 11 bases remaining between them. The CDR3 consists of 15 residues. CDR3: CASSLRTVSQETQYF. The CDR3 DNA is TGTGCCAGCAGCTTAAGGACAGTATCCCAAGAGACCCAGTACTTC.

Details on this clonotype: A read error may explain this, as a much larger clone is one base away. V usage is TRBV5-8 and J usage is TRBJ1-1; D possibly corresponds to TRBD1 (5 bases). This CDR3 has 14 amino acids. The V gene lost 5 bases and the J gene lost 3 bases, with 14 bases spanning the gap. Germline values: CDR1 SGHTS, CDR2 YDEGEE. CDR3 protein: CASRRRVSYTEAFF. The CDR3 region has the DNA TGTGCCAGCAGACGCAGGGTCTCGTACACTGAAGCTTTCTTT. The whole variable domain, filled in from reference TRBV5-8 and TRBJ1-1, reads EAGVTQSPTHLIKTRGQQATLRCSPISGHTSVYWYQQALGLGLQFLLWYDEGEERNRGNFPPRFSGRQFPNYSSELNVNALELEDSALYLCASRRRVSYTEAFFGQGTRLTVV.

This clonotype was counted only a few times. This chain links TRBV3-1 with TRBJ2-1; 10 bases agree with TRBD2. The CDR3 is made up of 16 amino acids. J gave up 4 bases and V 5 bases, and 8 bases lay outside the gene matches. The germline CDR1 and CDR2 sequences are LGHDT and YNNKEL (reference sequence). Here the CDR3 reads CASSSGSGGTYNEQFF. The CDR3 coding sequence is TGTGCCAGCAGCTCAGGTAGCGGGGGGACTTACAATGAGCAGTTCTTC.

The sample holds a few counts of this clonotype. The V gene is TRBV12-3 or TRBV12-4, the J gene TRBJ1-1, with 7 bases aligning to TRBD1. J gave up 4 bases and V 7 bases, and 6 bases lay outside the gene matches. The length of the CDR3 is 13 residues. CDR3: CASKEGGLTEAFF. For the CDR3, the DNA is TGTGCCAGCAAAGAAGGGGGCCTCACTGAAGCTTTCTTT.

Notes on this clonotype: One base away lies a much larger clone, so this may be a sequencing read error. The chain's CDR3 is CASSQYDDNLPLHF. As DNA, the CDR3 is TGCGCCAGCAGCCAATACGATGATAATTTACCCCTCCACTTT. The V gene is TRBV4-3, the J gene TRBJ1-6; no definite D call. This CDR3 has 14 residues. Germline loops: CDR1 LGHNA, CDR2 YSLEER.

A word on this clonotype: A read error may explain this, as a much larger clone is one base away. The chain recombines TRBV12-3 or TRBV12-4 with TRBJ2-7; 9 bases map to TRBD1. Gene TRBJ2-1 matches the end of the DNA better, so the J call may be wrong. CDR3 length: 14 amino acids. CDR3: CASTPGQGLYEQFF. CDR3 nucleotides: TGTGCCAGCACCCCGGGACAGGGCCTGTACGAGCAGTTCTTC.

This clonotype was detected a few times. V is TRBV5-6 and J is TRBJ2-6, with TRBD1 matching 7 bases. Unmatched junction bases numbered 9, after V lost 6 bases and J lost 0 bases. In germline, CDR1 is SGHDT, CDR2 YYEEEE. The CDR3 spans 17 residues. The CDR3 nucleotides read TGTGCCAGCACCGTTGACAGGGAATACTCTGGGGCCAACGTCCTGACTTTC. Protein sequence: CASTVDREYSGANVLTF.

The rearrangement joins TRBV28 to TRBJ2-7; D is tentatively TRBD1 or TRBD2 (5 bases each). The CDR3 runs to 13 residues. Germline CDR1 MDHEN, CDR2 SYDVKM. The ends were cut back, 10 bases at V and 2 bases at J, with 15 bases in the middle. The CDR3 coding sequence is TGTGCCATCAGCCCTGGGACCGCCTACGAGCAGTACTTC. It encodes CAISPGTAYEQYF.

This clonotype was observed a few times. The chain uses TRBV20-1 and TRBJ1-2; possibly TRBD1 for D (5 bases). Germline-derived CDR1 and CDR2 are DFQATT and SNEGSKA (reference sequence). CDR3 length: 18 amino acids. Trimming left V 0 bases short and J 3 bases short, with 23 bases between. The CDR3 spells CSARDRASGWDAHYGYTF. The DNA for the CDR3 is TGCAGTGCTAGAGATCGGGCAAGTGGATGGGACGCGCACTATGGCTACACCTTC.

The rearrangement uses TRBV11-2 and TRBJ2-6, with 10 positions matching TRBD1. The CDR3 spans 17 residues. Germline CDR1 is SGHAT and CDR2 is FQNNGV. Unmatched junction bases numbered 4, after V lost 4 bases and J lost 1 base. CDR3 amino acids: CASSSEDRGSGANVLTF. The CDR3 DNA is TGTGCCAGCAGCTCCGAGGACAGGGGGTCTGGGGCCAACGTCCTGACTTTC.

J is TRBJ2-7 and V is TRBV4-3, with 10 bases that match TRBD2. Germline CDR1 LGHNA, CDR2 YSLEER. CDR3 length: 16 residues. Trimming removed 1 base from V and 5 bases from J; junction bases left unmatched: 8. CDR3: CASSQGVAGGSDEQYF. DNA of the CDR3: TGCGCCAGCAGCCAAGGGGTAGCGGGGGGATCAGACGAGCAGTACTTC.

This clonotype was detected ten times or more. The rearrangement links TRBV29-1 to TRBJ2-5, with D unresolved. CDR1 is SQVTM and CDR2 is ANQGSEA in the germline V gene. The CDR3 sequence is 14 residues long. Trimming removed 7 bases from V and 5 bases from J, with 20 bases in between. The chain's CDR3 is CSGSPRAKGETQYF. In DNA form, the CDR3 reads TGCAGCGGTTCGCCAAGGGCGAAAGGGGAGACCCAGTACTTC.